The 28 T cell receptor beta chains below were found in one sample sequenced in a study of cytomegalovirus exposure and HLA in healthy donors. 60 Vbeta and 13 Jbeta primers were used in PCR. Some clones are missing from TCRdb's copy, which holds only in-frame ones; the method was immunoSEQ multiplex PCR. The table records 94,000 or so clones, 70% to 85% of them present only once. The sample consisted of PBMCs. These receptors were obtained from a man aged 55 to 70 in good health and CMV-seronegative.

This chain connects TRBV7-2 to TRBJ2-4; 8 bases agree with TRBD2. The germline V gene encodes CDR1 SGHTA and CDR2 FQGNSA. With 1 base clipped from V and 2 bases from J, the junction kept 4 bases outside the gene matches. This CDR3 has 16 residues. The CDR3 nucleotides read TGTGCCAGCAGCTTAGTCGGGACTAGGACCAAAAACATTCAGTACTTC. Amino acid sequence: CASSLVGTRTKNIQYF.

The V gene is TRBV2, the J gene TRBJ2-5, with 10 positions matching TRBD2. The CDR3 has 17 amino acids. Germline CDR1 is SNHLY and CDR2 is FYNNEI. The V segment lost 2 bases and the J segment 1 base; nucleotides outside the gene matches: 7. Here the CDR3 reads CASSELGSGGLQETQYF. CDR3 nucleotides: TGTGCCAGCAGTGAATTGGGTAGCGGGGGGCTCCAAGAGACCCAGTACTTC.

The V and J genes are TRBV6-5 and TRBJ1-1; 10 positions match TRBD1. V was clipped by 6 bases and J by 1 base; unmatched bases: 5. The CDR3 is 15 amino acids. Germline loops: CDR1 MNHEY, CDR2 SVGAGI. The CDR3 bases are TGTGCCAGCAGCCCTGACAGGGGGCAGAACACTGAAGCTTTCTTT. Residues: CASSPDRGQNTEAFF.

This clone was seen more than once but under ten times. The rearrangement uses TRBV13 and TRBJ2-6; D possibly corresponds to TRBD2 (5 bases). The CDR3 has 15 amino acids. Trimming removed 2 bases from V and 1 base from J, with 6 bases in between. Germline V gene lookup returns CDR1 PRHDT and CDR2 FYEKMQ (reference sequence). The CDR3: CASSLRGSGANVLTF. DNA for the CDR3: TGTGCCAGCAGCTTAAGAGGGTCTGGGGCCAACGTCCTGACTTTC.

This clone turned up a few times. The chain combines TRBV15 with TRBJ2-7; perhaps TRBD2 as D (6 bases). Germline lookup yields CDR1 LNHNV and CDR2 YYDKDF (reference sequence). Between the trimmed V and J ends, which lost 3 bases and 4 bases, there was a span of 7 bases. The CDR3 is made up of 12 amino acids. The CDR3 region is CATSRGGYEQYF. The CDR3 coding sequence is TGTGCCACCAGCAGGGGGGGTTACGAGCAGTACTTC.

The chain has TRBV29-1 and TRBJ1-4, with unresolved D. Trimming stripped 0 bases from V and 8 bases from J, with 13 bases between. The CDR3 loop spans 14 amino acids. CDR1 and CDR2 (germline): SQVTM, ANQGSEA. Written as DNA, the CDR3 is TGCAGCGTTGAAGATCCCCCAGGATCCGAAAAACTGTTTTTT. Residues: CSVEDPPGSEKLFF. The variable domain in full, with the rest retrieved from reference TRBV29-1 and TRBJ1-4, is SAVISQKPSRDICQRGTSLTIQCQVDSQVTMMFWYRQQPGQSLTLIATANQGSEATYESGFVIDKFPISRPNLTFSTLTVSNMSPEDSSIYLCSVEDPPGSEKLFFGSGTQLSVL.

The V call is TRBV29-1, the J call TRBJ1-1, with D uncertain. The CDR3 runs 11 residues. V was trimmed by 3 bases and J by 10 bases, leaving 12 bases between them. Per the germline V gene, CDR1 is SQVTM and CDR2 is ANQGSEA. The CDR3 is CSVERDWGAFF. In DNA form, the CDR3 reads TGCAGCGTTGAGAGGGATTGGGGAGCTTTCTTT.

Regarding this clone: At one end, the junction sequence differs from germline, possibly due to a read error. The chain recombines TRBV15 with TRBJ2-2; tentatively, D is TRBD2 (5 bases). This CDR3 region has 15 residues. Germline lookup yields CDR1 LNHNV and CDR2 YYDKDF (reference sequence). The CDR3 bases are TGTGCCACCAGTATCCGTGAGGACGAACACCGGGGAGCTGTTTTT. It yields the protein CATSIREDEHRGAVF.

This clone was picked up a small number of times. The rearrangement joins TRBV28 to TRBJ1-1; 8 bases map to TRBD1. The CDR3 consists of 16 residues. The germline gives CDR1 MDHEN, CDR2 SYDVKM. Trimming at V came to 6 bases and at J to 5 bases, leaving 14 bases not matched to a gene. The CDR3 is CASSLTGAGDKTEAFF. The CDR3 DNA reads as TGTGCCAGCAGCTTGACAGGGGCTGGGGATAAGACTGAAGCTTTCTTT.

The chain combines TRBV5-4 with TRBJ2-1, with 12 positions matching TRBD1. The germline V gene encodes CDR1 SGHNT and CDR2 YYREEE (reference sequence). The V gene end was trimmed by 3 bases and the J gene end by 9 bases; junction bases not matched to a gene: 7. The CDR3 consists of 15 residues. This chain's CDR3 is CASSSGTGGWSEQFF. Here the CDR3 DNA reads TGTGCCAGCAGCTCCGGGACAGGGGGCTGGAGTGAGCAGTTCTTC.

V and J are TRBV5-1 and TRBJ1-1; tentative D call: TRBD1 (5 bases). Deletions cut 0 bases from V and 1 base from J, with 13 bases between. Germline CDR1 SGHRS, CDR2 YFSETQ. There are 16 residues in the CDR3. In DNA form, the CDR3 reads TGCGCCAGCAGCTTGGCCGTAGTGGGGGGGAACACTGAAGCTTTCTTT. Its translation is CASSLAVVGGNTEAFF.

V and J are TRBV28 and TRBJ2-1, with a possible D match to TRBD2 (5 bases). Trimming took 5 bases from V and 8 from J, leaving 19 bases between them. This CDR3 comprises 15 residues. From germline, CDR1 is MDHEN and CDR2 SYDVKM. For the CDR3, the DNA is TGTGCCAGCAGTACCAGCGGACCGGCTGGCGATGAGCAGTTCTTC. Its protein is CASSTSGPAGDEQFF.

The chain uses TRBV5-4 and TRBJ2-5; 9 bases line up with TRBD1. The ends lost 2 bases at V and 2 bases at J; junction bases unmatched: 1. Germline V CDR1 and CDR2: SGHNT, YYREEE (reference sequence). The CDR3 runs to 14 residues. The CDR3 is CASSLDRGQETQYF. CDR3 sequence (DNA): TGTGCCAGCAGCTTAGACAGGGGGCAAGAGACCCAGTACTTC.

The CDR3 nucleotides read TGCAGCGTTGCTAGGGTGATAGGGGAGGGCAATGAGCAGTTCTTC. Its translation is CSVARVIGEGNEQFF. The genes are TRBV29-1 and TRBJ2-1, with TRBD2 matching over 7 bases. V lost 4 bases and J lost 6; bases outside the gene matches: 12. There are 15 residues in the CDR3. The germline V gene has CDR1 SQVTM and CDR2 ANQGSEA.

This clone has a single count. This chain links TRBV2 with TRBJ1-6; D is perhaps TRBD1 (6 bases). The length of the CDR3 is 13 residues. The germline gives CDR1 SNHLY, CDR2 FYNNEI. V lost 6 bases to trimming and J lost 10 bases, with 13 bases between them. CDR3 amino acids: CASREQGRSPLHF. The CDR3 DNA reads as TGTGCCAGCAGAGAACAGGGCCGGTCACCCCTCCACTTT.

V gene TRBV30 combines with J gene TRBJ1-3, with TRBD1 identical over 10 bases. V gave up 3 bases and J gave up 9 bases; unmatched junction bases: 11. The CDR3 sequence is 15 residues long. Germline V gene lookup returns CDR1 GTSNPN and CDR2 SVGIG (reference sequence). The CDR3 bases are TGTGCCTGGAGGTCCCCGGGACAGGGGTTGAGCACCATATATTTT. It is translated as CAWRSPGQGLSTIYF.

V usage is TRBV29-1 and J usage is TRBJ1-5, with TRBD1 matching 9 bases. Losses at the gene ends were 4 bases for V and 5 bases for J; bases not matched to a gene: 6. CDR1 SQVTM and CDR2 ANQGSEA come from the germline V gene. The CDR3 covers 14 residues. CDR3: CSVVEGQGYQPQHF. Written as DNA, the CDR3 is TGCAGCGTTGTCGAGGGACAGGGCTATCAGCCCCAGCATTTT.

The V and J genes are TRBV6-4 and TRBJ1-4, with TRBD1 as a possible D gene (5 bases). V lost 0 bases to trimming and J lost 4 bases, with 12 bases between them. The CDR3 length is 16 residues. Looked up from germline, CDR1 is MRHNA and CDR2 is SNTAGT. The CDR3 here is CASSDSGGGYNEKLFF. In nucleotides, the CDR3 is TGTGCCAGCAGTGACTCTGGTGGGGGGTATAATGAAAAACTGTTTTTT.

Concerning this clone: Its ends do not fully match the called genes, so a read error is possible. The chain carries TRBV7-9 and TRBJ1-3; TRBD1 is a possible D gene (6 bases). Germline-derived CDR1 and CDR2 are SEHNR and FQNEAQ (reference sequence). The CDR3 runs to 14 residues. The CDR3 loop is CASSFTGFGNTIYF. The DNA of the CDR3 is TGCGCCAGCAGCTTCACAGGGTTTGGAAACACCATATATTTT. Full variable domain (remainder filled in from reference TRBV7-9 and TRBJ1-3): DTGVSQNPRHKITKRGQNVTFRCDPISEHNRLYWYRQTLGQGPEFLTYFQNEAQLEKSRLLSDRFSAERPKGSFSTLEIQRTEQGDSAMYLCASSFTGFGNTIYFGEGSWLTVV.

The chain links TRBV5-4 to TRBJ2-1; TRBD2 is a possible D gene (5 bases). The V and J ends lost 3 bases and 4 bases respectively, with 26 bases between them. The CDR3 length is 19 residues. CDR1 is SGHNT and CDR2 is YYREEE in the germline V gene (reference sequence). CDR3 sequence (DNA): TGTGCCAGCAGCTCGACCCTAGGAACATCTTCGGGGAGATACAATGAGCAGTTCTTC. The encoded protein is CASSSTLGTSSGRYNEQFF.

The chain employs TRBV30 and TRBJ2-6; 12 bases match TRBD1. V trimming: 3 bases; J trimming: 2 bases; junction bases outside the gene matches: 5. The germline CDR1 and CDR2 sequences are GTSNPN and SVGIG (reference sequence). This CDR3 has 17 residues. CDR3 nucleotides: TGTGCCTGGAGCCGGGACAGGGGGCGACCTGGGGCCAACGTCCTGACTTTC. It translates to CAWSRDRGRPGANVLTF.

The gene calls are TRBV2 and TRBJ2-5, with 8 bases identical to TRBD2. CDR1 is SNHLY, CDR2 FYNNEI, per germline. With V trimmed by 8 bases and J by 4 bases, 12 bases remained unmatched. This CDR3 contains 15 residues. CDR3 DNA: TGTGCCAGCGAGAGGGACCGGGGGGGCCGAGAGACCCAGTACTTC. This codes for CASERDRGGRETQYF.

The CDR3 sequence: CASSDTSGRAVYTGELFF. The CDR3 DNA is TGTGCCAGCAGTGACACTAGCGGGAGGGCCGTGTACACCGGGGAGCTGTTTTTT. The chain couples TRBV2 to TRBJ2-2; TRBD2 matches 13 bases. Unmatched junction bases numbered 7, after V lost 3 bases and J lost 3 bases. Germline CDR1 is SNHLY and CDR2 is FYNNEI. The CDR3 loop spans 18 amino acids.

This clone appeared once. V is TRBV7-6 and J is TRBJ1-5, with D perhaps TRBD1 (5 bases). Trimming shortened V by 1 base and J by 9 bases, and 13 bases separated the two germline ends. CDR1 SGHVS and CDR2 FNYEAQ come from the germline V gene. CDR3 length: 14 residues. CDR3 nucleotide sequence: TGTGCCAGCAGCTTAGAAAGGGGCCGATTGCCCCAGCATTTT. It translates to CASSLERGRLPQHF. Complete variable domain (other parts from reference TRBV7-6 and TRBJ1-5): GAGVSQSPRYKVTKRGQDVALRCDPISGHVSLYWYRQALGQGPEFLTYFNYEAQQDKSGLPNDRFSAERPEGSISTLTIQRTEQRDSAMYRCASSLERGRLPQHFGDGTRLSIL.

The V gene is TRBV23-1, the J gene TRBJ2-1, with TRBD2 matching over 10 bases. TRBV23-1 belongs to the ORF category, with a function that is uncertain. CDR3 length: 19 residues. Trimming took 2 bases from V and 5 from J; bases not matched to a gene: 15. For the CDR3, the DNA is TGCGCCAGCAGTCAAAAAAGGCCTAGCGGGAGACGTCCACACAATGAGCAGTTCTTC. As protein: CASSQKRPSGRRPHNEQFF.

The rearrangement uses TRBV6-4 and TRBJ2-1, with 11 bases lining up with TRBD2. With 2 bases clipped from V and 7 bases from J, the junction kept 7 bases outside the gene matches. The CDR3 is made up of 16 amino acids. Germline CDR1 and CDR2: MRHNA and SNTAGT. CDR3 sequence (DNA): TGTGCCAGCAGTGACGGTTCGCCTAGCGGGGGGAATGAGCAGTTCTTC. It yields the protein CASSDGSPSGGNEQFF.

The chain has TRBV6-5 and TRBJ2-3, with D perhaps matching TRBD2 (5 bases). Trimming stripped 4 bases from V and 0 bases from J, with 11 bases between. The CDR3 totals 15 residues. Germline lookup yields CDR1 MNHEY and CDR2 SVGAGI. The CDR3: CASSSTRASTDTQYF. For the CDR3, the DNA is TGTGCCAGCAGTTCTACGCGGGCTAGCACAGATACGCAGTATTTT.

The chain joins TRBV5-4 to TRBJ1-1; D may be TRBD1 (6 bases). With 2 bases removed from V and 2 bases from J, the gap between germline ends came to 7 bases. The CDR3 length is 13 residues. Germline CDR1 is SGHNT and CDR2 is YYREEE (reference sequence). The CDR3: CASSFGTNTEAFF. DNA for the CDR3: TGTGCCAGCAGCTTTGGGACAAACACTGAAGCTTTCTTT.